This record concerns one T cell receptor (beta chain) sequence. Its antigen remains unidentified. No much larger clone exists at a distance of one base, and base qualities are not known. This record belongs to a study of blood T cell repertoires in COVID-19 (dated by TCRdb to about 2020). Regarding the study in general: Samples covering the acute and convalescent phases of COVID-19 were provided by collaborators in the United States, Italy and Spain. The material from the prospective study consisted of cDNA or gDNA derived from T cells, B-cell-depleted T cells, or PBMCs. The dataset comprised deeply sampled blood TCRbeta repertoires from subjects exposed to, actively infected with, or recovered from COVID-19. The repertoires were released in a freely available public database meant as a resource for research on the immune response to SARS-CoV-2. The samples were drawn from the first 160 participants of the ongoing ImmuneRACE study and from about 1,200 subjects provided by 6 global collaborators. Sample metadata almost always included a de-identified subject ID, COVID-19 status, age in years and sex. Where available, HLA class I and class II types were obtained from metadata supplied by the sample provider rather than from assay-based typing. What the authors observed across the whole study: The amount of clinical and demographic metadata varied by source and participant and was provided uncurated.

Inclusive of the bounding cysteine and phenylalanine, the CDR3 is 16 residues long. Kept here is only the CDR3 DNA, which spans 48 bases and is read in frame from base 1. Taken from the germline V gene, the CDR1 and CDR2 loops are MNHNS and SASEGT. The junction carries 14 bases between V and J, which are trimmed by 2 bases and 3 bases respectively. The immunoSEQ Assay, a bias-controlled multiplex PCR, was used to amplify TCRbeta CDR3 regions from genomic DNA. The published analysis was carried out like this. The number of nucleated cells in each sample was estimated from the amplification of reference gene primers within the assay. To quantify the absolute abundance of each unique TCRbeta CDR3 rearrangement, sequence reads were collapsed and filtered. For each sample, productive Simpson clonality was calculated as the square root of Simpson's diversity index across productive rearrangements. The immuneACCESS repertoire file appears here via TCRdb, limited to in-frame rearrangements. These files lack a portion of the clones; in checked studies, under half of the deficit traces to unresolved V genes, and the cause of the others is not known. That table supplies the V and J calls and clone size; D and trimming were determined from the DNA. The sample includes some 40,000 clones, with roughly 80% observed a single time. In total, the top ten clones hold 13% to 15% of the sample.

Each collaborating institution followed its own protocols to collect whole blood in K2EDTA tubes. For TCRbeta analysis, collaborator samples were shipped as frozen whole blood, as isolated PBMCs, or as DNA extracted from either sample type. This receptor was obtained from a man aged 45 to 65 with active or convalescent COVID-19. The receptor chain draws on TRBV6-1 and TRBJ2-4; the D gene is possibly TRBD2, with 6 bases matching. Sequencing was done on a sample of peripheral blood. Here the CDR3 is given as CASSENRGSFKNIQYF. The nucleotides are TGTGCCAGCAGTGAAAACCGGGGGAGTTTCAAAAACATTCAGTACTTC.